These 11 T cell receptor beta chains originate from one sample sequenced in a study of blood T cell repertoires in COVID-19. This table comes from immunoSEQ multiplex PCR, and its TCRdb copy is limited to in-frame clones, with some not included. The sample has 400,000 or so clones; about 87% are singletons. Material: peripheral blood. The receptors stem from a young man with COVID-19, enrolled during active disease.

The chain employs TRBV7-2 and TRBJ2-7; no firm D call. This CDR3 region has 14 residues. Germline loops: CDR1 SGHTA, CDR2 FQGNSA. The V gene lost 4 bases and the J gene lost 5 bases, with 15 bases spanning the gap. This CDR3 reads CASSSQIPRDEQYF. In DNA form, the CDR3 reads TGTGCCAGCAGCTCCCAGATCCCTCGGGACGAGCAGTACTTC.

Turning to this clone: A read error may explain this, as a much larger clone is one base away. J is TRBJ2-1 and V is TRBV27; 11 bases line up with TRBD2. Germline-derived CDR1 and CDR2 are MNHEY and SMNVEV (reference sequence). The CDR3 has 15 residues. The J segment lost 4 bases and the V segment lost 6 bases, leaving 5 bases of the junction unmatched. DNA for the CDR3: TGTGCCAGCAGCCTGACTAGCGGGAAATACAATGAGCAGTTCTTC. Residues: CASSLTSGKYNEQFF.

CDR3 nucleotides: TGCAGCGTTGAGTCAGGGTATATGGAAGCTTTCTTT. Translated: CSVESGYMEAFF. The V call is TRBV29-1, the J call TRBJ1-1; TRBD1 might be the D (5 bases). V was pared by 3 bases and J by 8 bases, with 13 bases between. This CDR3 has 12 amino acids. Looked up from germline, CDR1 is SQVTM and CDR2 is ANQGSEA.

The chain employs TRBV19 and TRBJ1-6; TRBD1 matches 7 bases. V lost 7 bases and J lost 5; bases outside the gene matches: 8. The V gene's germline CDR1 is LNHDA and CDR2 SQIVND (reference sequence). The CDR3 is made up of 15 amino acids. The chain's CDR3 is CASTAGTVNNSPLHF. Here the CDR3 DNA reads TGTGCCAGTACTGCCGGGACAGTGAATAATTCACCCCTCCACTTT.

This chain joins TRBV5-1 and TRBJ2-5; possibly TRBD1 for D (6 bases). The V end lost 5 bases, the J end lost 5 bases, and 16 bases lay between the germline ends. Germline assignment: CDR1 SGHRS and CDR2 YFSETQ. The CDR3 is 14 amino acids. The CDR3 sequence is CASRINTGWETQYF. The CDR3, as DNA: TGCGCCAGCAGAATAAATACAGGGTGGGAGACCCAGTACTTC.

The chain joins TRBV24-1 to TRBJ1-1, with D perhaps matching TRBD1 (6 bases). Germline V gene lookup returns CDR1 KGHDR and CDR2 SFDVKD. This CDR3 is built from 14 residues. V lost 9 bases, J lost 11 bases, and 24 bases lay in between. Here the CDR3 reads CATVGGRGSCSAFF. CDR3 sequence (DNA): TGTGCCACCGTTGGGGGCAGGGGCAGCTGTAGTGCTTTCTTT.

The chain joins TRBV15 to TRBJ2-5; 8 bases are a match to TRBD2. The CDR3 totals 14 residues. V was pared by 9 bases and J by 2 bases, with 8 bases of the junction left unmatched. CDR1 is LNHNV, CDR2 YYDKDF, per germline (reference sequence). The CDR3 nucleotides are TGTGCCACGCGACCGGGACTAGTTCAAGAGACCCAGTACTTC. Amino acids: CATRPGLVQETQYF.

The rearrangement joins TRBV5-1 to TRBJ2-3; D may be TRBD2 (7 bases). Deletions cut 4 bases from V and 4 bases from J, with 16 bases between. This CDR3 region has 15 residues. Germline V lookup: CDR1 SGHRS, CDR2 YFSETQ. CDR3 loop: CASSRKGGPADTQYF. Here the CDR3 DNA reads TGCGCCAGCAGCAGGAAGGGGGGGCCGGCAGATACGCAGTATTTT.

V gene TRBV7-9 combines with J gene TRBJ2-2, with 7 bases fitting TRBD1. Germline CDR1 is SEHNR and CDR2 is FQNEAQ (reference sequence). CDR3 length: 16 amino acids. J was trimmed by 6 bases and V by 5 bases; bases with no gene match: 12. The CDR3 here is CASSTRQGRYPGELFF. The CDR3 DNA reads as TGTGCCAGCAGCACCCGACAGGGACGGTATCCCGGGGAGCTGTTTTTT.

The CDR3 spells CASSLAQGLETYEQYF. The CDR3 DNA reads TGTGCCAGCAGCTTAGCACAGGGCCTAGAGACCTACGAGCAGTACTTC. The V gene is TRBV11-2, the J gene TRBJ2-7, with a weak D call TRBD1 (6 bases). V gave up 1 base and J gave up 2 bases, with 15 bases separating them. The V gene's germline CDR1 is SGHAT and CDR2 FQNNGV. This CDR3 has 16 amino acids.

A remark on this clone: Different DNA sequences within this sample yield the same CDR3. The V gene is TRBV2, the J gene TRBJ2-7; 7 nucleotides line up with TRBD1. The CDR3 consists of 14 residues. Germline CDR1 and CDR2: SNHLY and FYNNEI. J gave up 2 bases and V 3 bases, and 4 bases lay outside the gene matches. The CDR3 DNA sequence: TGTGCCAGCAGTGACCGGACAGGACCCTACGAGCAGTACTTC. This translates into CASSDRTGPYEQYF.